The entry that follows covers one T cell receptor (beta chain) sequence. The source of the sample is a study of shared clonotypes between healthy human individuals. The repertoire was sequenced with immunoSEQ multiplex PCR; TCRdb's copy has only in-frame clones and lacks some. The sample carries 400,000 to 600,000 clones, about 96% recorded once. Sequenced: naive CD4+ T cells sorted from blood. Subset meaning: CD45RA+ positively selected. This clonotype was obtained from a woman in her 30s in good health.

CDR3: CASSIGPSTDTQYF. The CDR3 nucleotides read TGTGCCAGCAGCATCGGGCCTAGCACAGATACGCAGTATTTT. The gene calls are TRBV28 and TRBJ2-3, with unresolved D. This CDR3 has 14 amino acids. V gave up 6 bases and J gave up 0 bases, with 10 bases separating them. CDR1 is MDHEN, CDR2 SYDVKM, per germline.